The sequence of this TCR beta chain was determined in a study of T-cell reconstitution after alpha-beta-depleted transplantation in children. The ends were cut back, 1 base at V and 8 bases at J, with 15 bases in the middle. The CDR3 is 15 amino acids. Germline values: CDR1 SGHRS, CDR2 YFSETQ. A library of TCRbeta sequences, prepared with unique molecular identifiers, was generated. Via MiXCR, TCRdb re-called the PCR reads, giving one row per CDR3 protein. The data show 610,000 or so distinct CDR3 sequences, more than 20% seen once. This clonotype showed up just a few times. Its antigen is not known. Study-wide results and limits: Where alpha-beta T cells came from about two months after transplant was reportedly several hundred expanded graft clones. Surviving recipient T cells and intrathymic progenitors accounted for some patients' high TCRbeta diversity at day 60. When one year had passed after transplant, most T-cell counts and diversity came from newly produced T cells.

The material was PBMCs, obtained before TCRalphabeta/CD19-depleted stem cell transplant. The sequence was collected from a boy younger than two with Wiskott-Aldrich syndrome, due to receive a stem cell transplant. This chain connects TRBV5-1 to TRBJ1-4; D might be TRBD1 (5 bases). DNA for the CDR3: TGCGCCAGCAGCTTGAGGCAGGGTAAGGGCGAAAAACTGTTTTTT. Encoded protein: CASSLRQGKGEKLFF.